Listed here are 23 T cell receptor beta chains from one sample, sequenced in a study of blood T cell repertoires in COVID-19. Clones were read by immunoSEQ multiplex PCR, and TCRdb kept only the in-frame ones, dropping some. This sample has 30,000 to 45,000 clones; about 91% occur once, and the top ten carry roughly 5%. Sequencing input: peripheral blood. Receptor source: a woman aged 70-85 years with active COVID-19.

The CDR3 DNA is TGTGCCAGCAGTGAACAGGGGACCACCGGGGAGCTGTTTTTT. It is translated as CASSEQGTTGELFF. The chain is built from TRBV25-1 and TRBJ2-2; possibly TRBD1 for D (6 bases). Germline CDR1 and CDR2: MGHDK and SYGVNS. With 2 bases removed from V and 4 bases from J, the gap between germline ends came to 8 bases. The CDR3 totals 14 residues.

The chain joins TRBV7-3 to TRBJ2-2, with 8 bases that match TRBD1. The CDR3 is 13 residues long. Germline V gives CDR1 SGHTA, CDR2 FQGTGA. Germline trimming cut 10 bases from V and 1 base from J; bases unmatched to any gene: 2. DNA of the CDR3: TGTGCCACCGGGACAGGGAACACCGGGGAGCTGTTTTTT. It is translated as CATGTGNTGELFF.

In its sample, this clone was seen once. V gene TRBV9 combines with J gene TRBJ2-1; 11 bases match TRBD2. With 4 bases clipped from V and 4 bases from J, the junction kept 10 bases outside the gene matches. CDR1 is SGDLS, CDR2 YYNGEE, per germline. The CDR3 runs 17 residues. The CDR3 reads CASSTGELAGAYNEQFF. CDR3 DNA: TGTGCCAGCAGCACAGGAGAACTAGCGGGGGCTTACAATGAGCAGTTCTTC.

This chain joins TRBV30 and TRBJ1-5; D not certain. Trimming stripped 2 bases from V and 4 bases from J, with 9 bases between. Germline loops: CDR1 GTSNPN, CDR2 SVGIG (reference sequence). The CDR3 loop spans 13 amino acids. CDR3 coding DNA: TGTGCCTGGAGTTCCGGGGTGAATCAGCCCCAGCATTTT. Encoded protein: CAWSSGVNQPQHF.

The V and J genes are TRBV28 and TRBJ1-2; TRBD1 matches 7 bases. Germline CDR1 and CDR2: MDHEN and SYDVKM. This CDR3 is built from 15 residues. The ends lost 5 bases at V and 0 bases at J; junction bases unmatched: 6. The CDR3: CASSGDSLANYGYTF. Written as DNA, the CDR3 is TGTGCCAGCAGTGGGGACAGTTTAGCTAACTATGGCTACACCTTC.

V usage is TRBV19 and J usage is TRBJ1-3; D remains ambiguous. Per the germline V gene, CDR1 is LNHDA and CDR2 is SQIVND (reference sequence). The CDR3 covers 12 residues. Between the trimmed V and J ends, which lost 5 bases and 1 base, there was a span of 3 bases. CDR3 region: CASSPSGNTIYF. The DNA of the CDR3 is TGTGCCAGTAGTCCTTCTGGAAACACCATATATTTT.

The J gene is TRBJ2-3, the V gene TRBV11-2; weak D call: TRBD1 (6 bases). Germline V gene lookup returns CDR1 SGHAT and CDR2 FQNNGV. Trimming removed 3 bases at V and 6 bases at J, with 13 bases between. This CDR3 comprises 14 residues. CDR3 in amino acids: CASSFGQGMDTQYF. The DNA for the CDR3 is TGTGCCAGCAGCTTCGGGCAGGGGATGGATACGCAGTATTTT.

This chain uses TRBV18 with TRBJ2-7; 9 positions match TRBD1. The V gene end was trimmed by 3 bases and the J gene end by 2 bases; junction bases not matched to a gene: 8. The CDR3 is 16 amino acids. The germline V gene has CDR1 KGHSH and CDR2 LQKENI. The CDR3 is CASSPQFGTGTYEQYF. Written as DNA, the CDR3 is TGTGCCAGCTCACCTCAATTCGGGACAGGGACCTACGAGCAGTACTTC.

The J gene is TRBJ2-1, the V gene TRBV29-1, with a tentative D call TRBD1 (6 bases). V gave up 6 bases and J gave up 0 bases, with 15 bases separating them. CDR3 length equals 15 residues. Germline-derived CDR1 and CDR2 are SQVTM and ANQGSEA. The CDR3 sequence: CSVERTASSYNEQFF. DNA for the CDR3: TGCAGCGTAGAAAGGACAGCCAGCTCCTACAATGAGCAGTTCTTC.

The chain links TRBV7-2 to TRBJ1-2; D unclear. CDR1 SGHTA and CDR2 FQGNSA come from the germline V gene. V was cut by 5 bases and J by 1 base, with 11 bases left in between. The CDR3 contains 14 residues. The chain's CDR3 is CASSTLASNYGYTF. The DNA of the CDR3 is TGTGCCAGCAGCACCCTCGCCAGTAACTATGGCTACACCTTC.

The chain joins TRBV7-2 to TRBJ2-5, with D tentatively TRBD2 (5 bases). This CDR3 has 13 residues. CDR1 is SGHTA and CDR2 is FQGNSA in the germline V gene. Trimming took 5 bases from V and 5 from J, leaving 12 bases between them. DNA of the CDR3: TGTGCCAGCAGCCCTCTAGCTTCTGAGACCCAGTACTTC. It translates to CASSPLASETQYF.

The chain employs TRBV2 and TRBJ2-7, with a possible D match to TRBD1 (6 bases). With 6 bases removed from V and 3 bases from J, the gap between germline ends came to 9 bases. Germline V lookup: CDR1 SNHLY, CDR2 FYNNEI. The CDR3 sequence is 12 residues long. This CDR3 is CASRRTDYEQYF. The DNA of the CDR3 is TGTGCCAGCAGACGGACAGACTACGAGCAGTACTTC.

V usage is TRBV6-5 and J usage is TRBJ2-2; 10 nucleotides agree with TRBD2. The length of the CDR3 is 15 residues. Germline trimming cut 7 bases from V and 4 bases from J; bases unmatched to any gene: 6. Germline CDR1 reads MNHEY; CDR2 reads SVGAGI. CDR3 residues: CASTAGGPGTGELFF. CDR3 in DNA: TGTGCCAGCACAGCGGGGGGGCCGGGCACCGGGGAGCTGTTTTTT.

This sequence joins TRBV11-3 and TRBJ2-1; 7 nucleotides agree with TRBD1. J gave up 2 bases and V 6 bases, and 7 bases lay outside the gene matches. This CDR3 contains 15 residues. CDR1 SGHNT and CDR2 YENEEA come from the germline V gene. CDR3 protein: CASRPRQGTYNEQFF. DNA of the CDR3: TGTGCCAGCAGACCTAGACAGGGTACCTACAATGAGCAGTTCTTC.

V is TRBV5-6 and J is TRBJ2-2; 8 bases map to TRBD1. V lost 4 bases to trimming and J lost 7 bases; unmatched junction nucleotides: 9. Per the germline V gene, CDR1 is SGHDT and CDR2 is YYEEEE. The CDR3 loop spans 15 amino acids. The CDR3 region is CASSGIGTGRGELFF. The CDR3 coding sequence is TGTGCCAGCAGCGGGATCGGGACAGGCCGCGGGGAGCTGTTTTTT.

The chain uses TRBV4-1 and TRBJ2-2; 10 bases align to TRBD2. Germline V gene sequence: CDR1 MGHRA, CDR2 YSYEKL. The trim removed 4 bases at V and 4 bases at J, leaving 3 bases unmatched. CDR3 length equals 15 residues. The CDR3 protein is CASSPSGGRTGELFF. The CDR3 nucleotides are TGCGCCAGCAGCCCTAGCGGGGGTCGCACCGGGGAGCTGTTTTTT.

The V gene is TRBV9, the J gene TRBJ1-4; D unclear. Looked up from germline, CDR1 is SGDLS and CDR2 is YYNGEE. The CDR3 runs to 15 residues. Trimming shortened V by 0 bases and J by 3 bases, and 9 bases separated the two germline ends. CDR3 bases: TGTGCCAGCAGCGTAGCGGAGGGATCTAATGAAAAACTGTTTTTT. As protein: CASSVAEGSNEKLFF.

The CDR3 loop is CASSSGLAGIEQYF. CDR3 sequence (DNA): TGTGCCAGCAGCTCTGGACTAGCGGGGATAGAGCAGTACTTC. The chain links TRBV11-2 to TRBJ2-7, with 12 bases aligning to TRBD2. Germline assignment: CDR1 SGHAT and CDR2 FQNNGV. J gave up 7 bases and V 4 bases, and 5 bases lay outside the gene matches. The length of the CDR3 is 14 residues.

V is TRBV18 and J is TRBJ2-3, with D unresolved. Germline-derived CDR1 and CDR2 are KGHSH and LQKENI. The CDR3 totals 13 residues. Trimming stripped 3 bases from V and 4 bases from J, with 8 bases between. CDR3 in DNA: TGTGCCAGCTCACCGCGACTCGCAGATACGCAGTATTTT. Its translation: CASSPRLADTQYF.

The rearrangement uses TRBV14 and TRBJ2-4; weak D call: TRBD2 (6 bases). CDR3 length: 17 amino acids. The germline V and J ends were trimmed by 0 bases and 2 bases, with 14 bases remaining between them. Germline V gene data show CDR1 as SGHDN and CDR2 as FVKESK. CDR3 region: CASSQDTFAGTKNIQYF. Written as DNA, the CDR3 is TGTGCCAGCAGCCAAGATACCTTTGCGGGAACCAAAAACATTCAGTACTTC.

CDR3 in amino acids: CASSLFAGGEYEQYF. The DNA of the CDR3 is TGTGCCAGCAGTTTATTCGCAGGGGGCGAATACGAGCAGTACTTC. This chain uses TRBV28 with TRBJ2-7; 8 nucleotides match TRBD1. In germline, CDR1 is MDHEN, CDR2 SYDVKM. CDR3 length: 15 amino acids. V lost 1 base to trimming and J lost 4 bases; unmatched junction nucleotides: 6.

The V and J genes are TRBV2 and TRBJ2-2; 15 positions agree with TRBD2. The CDR3 contains 17 residues. J gave up 5 bases and V 3 bases, and 4 bases lay outside the gene matches. Looked up from germline, CDR1 is SNHLY and CDR2 is FYNNEI. CDR3 region: CASSEGGLAGGTGELFF. The CDR3 region has the DNA TGTGCCAGCAGTGAGGGAGGACTAGCGGGGGGGACCGGGGAGCTGTTTTTT.

The table lists this clone with a count of one. The J gene is TRBJ2-1, the V gene TRBV7-3, with D perhaps TRBD1 (5 bases). Looked up from germline, CDR1 is SGHTA and CDR2 is FQGTGA. This CDR3 comprises 17 residues. Trimming took 3 bases from V and 5 from J, leaving 20 bases between them. The CDR3 spells CASSFYALGPTNNEQFF. CDR3 nucleotide sequence: TGTGCCAGCAGCTTTTATGCTCTGGGGCCCACCAACAATGAGCAGTTCTTC.